This T cell receptor beta chain derives from a study of shared clonotypes between healthy human individuals. Trimming left V 0 bases short and J 0 bases short, with 15 bases between. CDR1 and CDR2 (germline): SGHAT, FQNNGV. CDR3 size: 18 residues. Repertoires were generated with immunoSEQ multiplex PCR, while TCRdb's copy carries only in-frame clones and drops some. The data hold about a million clones, with around 77% observed a single time. This clone has a handful of counts. This rearrangement joins TRBV11-2 to TRBJ1-3; tentatively, D is TRBD1 (6 bases). The clonotype comes from a man between 18 and 29 years old in good health. Some clones in this sample may be carry-over from other donors' samples. Material for sequencing was memory CD4+ T cells from PBMCs. Specified subset: CD45RA-negative fraction. The CDR3 region has the DNA TGTGCCAGCAGCTTAGATGGGAGACAGGTCCCCTCTGGAAACACCATATATTTT. This translates into CASSLDGRQVPSGNTIYF.